Listed below are T cell receptor beta chains from one sample, sequenced in a study of T cell repertoires in aging, cancer and after chemotherapy. TCRdb reanalysed the multiplex PCR reads using MiXCR and keeps one entry per CDR3 protein. The table shows approximately 2,200 distinct CDR3 sequences, with approximately 24% occurring only once. Sequenced: blood. The receptors were sampled from a human donor with a solid tumor. The CDR3 runs from the conserved cysteine through the conserved F or W. The D gene is left open where the match is weak. The listing skips clone size in some rows; elsewhere it reads once, few, many or a size class.

v_gene,j_gene,d_gene,abundance,CDR3nt,CDR3aa
TRBV20-1,TRBJ1-5,TRBD1,few,TGCAGTGCTAGAGATCCCGGGACAGGGAGCCGCAATCAGCCCCAGCATTTT,CSARDPGTGSRNQPQHF
TRBV18,TRBJ1-5,NA,few,TGTGCCAGCTCACCCCAGGGCCTGTGGGGCAATCAGCCCCAGCATTTT,CASSPQGLWGNQPQHF
TRBV20-1,TRBJ1-2,TRBD1,NA,TGCAGTGCGAAGGGAACCGGGACAGGGGCGGGGGGCTACACCTTC,CSAKGTGTGAGGYTF
TRBV6-5,TRBJ2-5,NA,NA,TGTGCCAGCAGCCTCGGGAAGGCCCAGTACTTC,CASSLGKAQYF
TRBV7-9,TRBJ2-1,NA,NA,TGTGCCAGCAGCTTAAGGGGGGGTACAACAGGGGATGAGCAGTTCTTC,CASSLRGGTTGDEQFF
TRBV5-1,TRBJ2-7,TRBD1,NA,TGCGCCAGCAGCTTACAGGGGCTTAAAGACGAGCAGTACTTC,CASSLQGLKDEQYF
TRBV19,TRBJ2-3,TRBD2,NA,TGTGCCAGTATTTCCCTGACTAGCGGGGTTAGCACAGATACGCAGTATTTT,CASISLTSGVSTDTQYF
TRBV7-2,TRBJ2-7,NA,large,TGTGCCAGCAGCTTCACAGCAACCTACGAGCAGTACTTC,CASSFTATYEQYF
TRBV7-2,TRBJ2-3,TRBD2,NA,TGTGCCAGCAGCTTAGCGGCCCTAGCGGGGGGCAGGGATACGCAGTATTTT,CASSLAALAGGRDTQYF
TRBV18,TRBJ1-4,NA,few,TGTGCCAGCTCACCGCGGGAGGCTGCCAATGAAAAACTGTTTTTT,CASSPREAANEKLFF
TRBV15,TRBJ1-1,NA,NA,TGTGCCACCAGCAGAGGCAGTCAGTTGAACACTGAAGCTTTCTTT,CATSRGSQLNTEAFF
TRBV6-6,TRBJ1-1,NA,NA,TGTGCCAGCAGTCCTCCCCAGGGTTTTTTTGCTTTCTTT,CASSPPQGFFAFF
TRBV12-3/TRBV12-4,TRBJ1-5,NA,NA,TGTGCCAGCAGTCAGGGTGGCAATCAGCCCCAGCATTTT,CASSQGGNQPQHF
TRBV18,TRBJ2-1,TRBD2,NA,TGTGCCAGCTCACCCCAACGGGGGGACCGGAGCTCCTACAATGAGCAGTTCTTC,CASSPQRGDRSSYNEQFF
TRBV7-3,TRBJ2-5,NA,few,TGTGCCAGCAGCTTAAGCGGGGTACCCTCGGAGACCCAGTACTTC,CASSLSGVPSETQYF
TRBV6-2/TRBV6-3,TRBJ1-1,NA,NA,TGTTCCACCCGGGACAACTTAATGAACACTGAAGCTTTCTTT,CSTRDNLMNTEAFF
TRBV7-3,TRBJ2-2,TRBD1,NA,TGTGCCAGCAGTCGACAGCGGACAGGGAACACCGGGGAGCTGTTTTTT,CASSRQRTGNTGELFF
TRBV27,TRBJ1-1,NA,few,TGTGCCAGCAGTTCTCCCGGACAGTCCAACACTGAAGCTTTCTTT,CASSSPGQSNTEAFF
TRBV5-6,TRBJ1-6,TRBD1,NA,TGTGCCAGCGCAGTCACAGGGGGGAGTAATTCACCCCTCCACTTT,CASAVTGGSNSPLHF
TRBV6-1,TRBJ2-7,TRBD1,NA,TGTGCCAGCAGTCCTTGGGACAGGGGTGGCTACGAGCAGTACTTC,CASSPWDRGGYEQYF
TRBV19,TRBJ2-7,NA,large,TGTGCCAGTAGTATGCAAGGTGGGTCCTACGAGCAGTACTTC,CASSMQGGSYEQYF
TRBV20-1,TRBJ2-7,NA,few,TGCAGTGCTAGAGCCCCCCAGGGAAGCGTATACGAGCAGTACTTC,CSARAPQGSVYEQYF
TRBV5-1,TRBJ1-2,NA,NA,TGCGCCAGCAGCGAGCAGGGAGGCTATGGCTACACCTTC,CASSEQGGYGYTF
TRBV7-6,TRBJ1-1,NA,NA,TGTGCCAGCAGCCCCTCCAGGGGGAACACTGAAGCTTTCTTT,CASSPSRGNTEAFF
TRBV7-2,TRBJ1-4,NA,large,TGTGCCAGCAGCGACCGGGCCACCCTTCCTGAAAAACTGTTTTTT,CASSDRATLPEKLFF
TRBV28,TRBJ1-1,TRBD1,NA,TGTGCCAGCAGGCCGCCAGGGGGGTCTGCTTTCTTT,CASRPPGGSAFF
TRBV29-1,TRBJ2-2,NA,large,TGCAGCGTTGAAGAGGGCTGGACCGGGGAGCTGTTTTTT,CSVEEGWTGELFF
TRBV9,TRBJ2-1,TRBD2,few,TGTGCCAGCAGCCCCCCCGGGACTAGCGGGGTCAATGAGCAGTTCTTC,CASSPPGTSGVNEQFF
TRBV27,TRBJ2-7,NA,large,TGTGCCAGCAGTTTTAGGGTCAGTCTGGGGATCTCCTACGAGCAGTACTTC,CASSFRVSLGISYEQYF
TRBV6-4,TRBJ2-6,NA,large,TGTGCCAGCAGTGACGGGAACTCTGGGGCCAACGTCCTGACTTTC,CASSDGNSGANVLTF
TRBV6-2/TRBV6-3,TRBJ2-7,TRBD2,few,TGTGCCAGCAGGGCTAGCGGGGGTTCCTACGAGCAGTACTTC,CASRASGGSYEQYF
TRBV7-9,TRBJ1-6,NA,NA,TGTGCCAGCAGCCCCACAGGGATCTATTCACCCCTCCACTTT,CASSPTGIYSPLHF
TRBV20-1,TRBJ1-1,NA,few,TGCAGTGCTTCCAAACTAGGGACGGACACTGAAGCTTTCTTT,CSASKLGTDTEAFF
TRBV6-5,TRBJ2-3,NA,NA,TGTGCCAGCACTTCGGCGGGGCTCACAGATACGCAGTATTTT,CASTSAGLTDTQYF
TRBV15,TRBJ1-5,NA,few,TGTGCCACCGGGGGGTCCTACAATCAGCCCCAGCATTTT,CATGGSYNQPQHF